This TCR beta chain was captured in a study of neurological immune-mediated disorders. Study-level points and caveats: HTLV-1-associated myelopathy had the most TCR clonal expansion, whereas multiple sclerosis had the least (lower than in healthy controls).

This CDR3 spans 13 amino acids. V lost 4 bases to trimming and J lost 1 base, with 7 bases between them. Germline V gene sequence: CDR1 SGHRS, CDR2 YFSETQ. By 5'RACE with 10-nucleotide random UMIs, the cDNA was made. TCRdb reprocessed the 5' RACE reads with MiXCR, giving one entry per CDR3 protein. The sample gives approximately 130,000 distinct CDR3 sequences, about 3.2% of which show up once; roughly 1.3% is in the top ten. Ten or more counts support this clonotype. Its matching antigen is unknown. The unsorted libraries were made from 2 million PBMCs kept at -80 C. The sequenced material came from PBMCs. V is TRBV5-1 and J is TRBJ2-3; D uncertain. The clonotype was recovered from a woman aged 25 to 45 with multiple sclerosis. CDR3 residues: CASSPRRTDTQYF. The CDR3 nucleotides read TGCGCCAGCAGCCCCCGACGCACAGATACGCAGTATTTT.